The rows below give T cell receptor beta chains drawn from one sample of a study of PD-1 blockade in classical Hodgkin lymphoma. Sequencing used immunoSEQ multiplex PCR; TCRdb keeps in-frame clones, though not all of them. The sample holds 25,000 to 35,000 clones, 70% to 80% seen once. The source was peripheral blood mononuclear cells (PBMCs), collected before the fourth cycle of nivolumab. The receptors shown here come from a human donor with classical Hodgkin lymphoma. The CDR3 runs from the conserved cysteine through the conserved F or W. A D gene is named only where the DNA matches it firmly. Some rows have no size entry. The others give once, few or many, or a class for an expanded clone.

J: TRBJ1-1
size: medium-sized
D: TRBD1
length: 12
V: TRBV27
DNA: TGTGCCAGCAGTTTACCCGGGACAGATGCTTTCTTT
CDR3: CASSLPGTDAFF

J: TRBJ2-2
size: .
D: TRBD2
length: 16
V: TRBV10-3
DNA: TGTGCCATCAGTGGGTCGACTAGCGGGCATACCGGGGAGCTGTTTTTT
CDR3: CAISGSTSGHTGELFF

J: TRBJ2-1
size: few
D: .
length: 13
V: TRBV9
DNA: TGTGCCAGCAGCGTAGCCCCCTACAATGAGCAGTTCTTC
CDR3: CASSVAPYNEQFF

J: TRBJ2-7
size: .
D: .
length: 13
V: TRBV7-9
DNA: TGTGCCAGCAGCCCTCCCCAAACCTACGAGCAGTACTTC
CDR3: CASSPPQTYEQYF

J: TRBJ2-3
size: .
D: .
length: 14
V: TRBV9
DNA: TGTGCCAGCAGCGTAGAAATAGGGATTAATACGCAGTATTTT
CDR3: CASSVEIGINTQYF

J: TRBJ2-3
size: .
D: .
length: 15
V: TRBV7-3
DNA: TGTGCCAGCAGCTGGTTGGGGGGCCGCACAGATACGCAGTATTTT
CDR3: CASSWLGGRTDTQYF

J: TRBJ2-1
size: .
D: .
length: 14
V: TRBV5-4
DNA: TGTGCCAGCAGCCTTTACAGGGTAGACAATGAGCAGTTCTTC
CDR3: CASSLYRVDNEQFF

J: TRBJ2-3
size: .
D: TRBD2
length: 14
V: TRBV11-2
DNA: TGTGCCAGCAGCGCGGGGGGAAACACAGATACGCAGTATTTT
CDR3: CASSAGGNTDTQYF

J: TRBJ2-2
size: .
D: .
length: 13
V: TRBV30
DNA: TGTGCCTGGATTAGGGGCGTCGCCGGGGAGCTGTTTTTT
CDR3: CAWIRGVAGELFF

J: TRBJ1-1
size: .
D: .
length: 14
V: TRBV9
DNA: TGTGCCAGCAGCCCCGATGGTTGGAGCACTGAAGCTTTCTTT
CDR3: CASSPDGWSTEAFF

J: TRBJ1-1
size: .
D: .
length: 15
V: TRBV18
DNA: TGTGCCAGCTCACCGTCGACAGTTGGGAACACTGAAGCTTTCTTT
CDR3: CASSPSTVGNTEAFF

J: TRBJ2-4
size: .
D: .
length: 15
V: TRBV6-5
DNA: TGTGCCAGCAGAGCCGGGGGGCTGGCCAAAAACATTCAGTACTTC
CDR3: CASRAGGLAKNIQYF

J: TRBJ2-7
size: .
D: .
length: 14
V: TRBV7-6
DNA: TGTGCCAGCAGCTTAGGCGGCAGGGACTACGAGCAGTACTTC
CDR3: CASSLGGRDYEQYF

J: TRBJ2-3
size: .
D: .
length: 17
V: TRBV16
DNA: TGTGCCAGCAGCCGCTCCGGGACGGGAACTAGCACAGATACGCAGTATTTT
CDR3: CASSRSGTGTSTDTQYF

J: TRBJ2-5
size: .
D: .
length: 14
V: TRBV4-3
DNA: TGCGCCAGCAGCCAAGACCCTAGCGCGAGTAGACTTTACTTC
CDR3: CASSQDPSASRLYF

J: TRBJ2-5
size: .
D: .
length: 13
V: TRBV28
DNA: TGTGCCAGCAGTTTCCTCCCGGGGGAGACCCAGTACTTC
CDR3: CASSFLPGETQYF

J: TRBJ1-5
size: .
D: .
length: 16
V: TRBV30
DNA: TGTGCCTGGAGTGTAGGGGGGGGGTATAGCAATCAGCCCCAGCATTTT
CDR3: CAWSVGGGYSNQPQHF

J: TRBJ2-3
size: .
D: .
length: 13
V: TRBV30
DNA: TGTGCCTGGAGACTCCCCGGCGGATATACGCAGTATTTT
CDR3: CAWRLPGGYTQYF

J: TRBJ2-1
size: .
D: TRBD2
length: 17
V: TRBV7-2
DNA: TGTGCCAGCAGCTTAGCGGCGGCTAGCGGGAGTGACAATGAGCAGTTCTTC
CDR3: CASSLAAASGSDNEQFF

J: TRBJ1-6
size: .
D: .
length: 15
V: TRBV7-2
DNA: TGTGCCAGCAGCTCTCCCTGGACAGCTAATTCACCCCTCCACTTT
CDR3: CASSSPWTANSPLHF

J: TRBJ2-7
size: once
D: TRBD2
length: 13
V: TRBV28
DNA: TGTGCCGCAAGGGATAGCGGGACCTACGAGCAGTACTTC
CDR3: CAARDSGTYEQYF

J: TRBJ1-5
size: .
D: .
length: 12
V: TRBV30
DNA: TGTGCCTGGAATCTAGGGGGTCAGCCCCAGCATTTT
CDR3: CAWNLGGQPQHF

J: TRBJ2-5
size: .
D: TRBD2
length: 15
V: TRBV6-5
DNA: TGTGCCAGCAGTTACTCGATAGCGGGAGAAGAGACCCAGTACTTC
CDR3: CASSYSIAGEETQYF

J: TRBJ2-4
size: .
D: .
length: 13
V: TRBV6-1
DNA: TGTGCCAGCAGTGATGATAAGGGTGACATTCAGTACTTC
CDR3: CASSDDKGDIQYF

J: TRBJ2-3
size: .
D: .
length: 15
V: TRBV6-4
DNA: TGTGCCAGCAGTGACTCCGCGGGGCAGGCAGATACGCAGTATTTT
CDR3: CASSDSAGQADTQYF

J: TRBJ2-7
size: .
D: .
length: 16
V: TRBV7-8
DNA: TGTGCCAGCAGCTCGGGGACCCTTGGGTGGAGGGACGAGCAGTACTTC
CDR3: CASSSGTLGWRDEQYF

J: TRBJ1-6
size: once
D: TRBD1
length: 16
V: TRBV4-1
DNA: TGCGCCAGCAGCCAAGAACTAACAGGGGATAATTCACCCCTCCACTTT
CDR3: CASSQELTGDNSPLHF

J: TRBJ2-7
size: few
D: .
length: 14
V: TRBV27
DNA: TGTGCCAGCAGTTTACACATAAGCTCCTACGAGCAGTACTTC
CDR3: CASSLHISSYEQYF

J: TRBJ1-2
size: .
D: .
length: 17
V: TRBV7-9
DNA: TGTGCCAGCAGCCCCTTCTGGGGGCAGCTAGGTGAGGGTGGCTACACCTTC
CDR3: CASSPFWGQLGEGGYTF

J: TRBJ2-1
size: .
D: TRBD1
length: 16
V: TRBV29-1
DNA: TGCAGCGCTATCGGGACAGGGTATGGTTCCTACAATGAGCAGTTCTTC
CDR3: CSAIGTGYGSYNEQFF

J: TRBJ2-7
size: once
D: .
length: 13
V: TRBV5-6
DNA: TGTGCCAGCAGCTGGTCAACAAGCGACGAGCAGTACTTC
CDR3: CASSWSTSDEQYF

J: TRBJ1-4
size: .
D: .
length: 12
V: TRBV19
DNA: TGTGCCAGTAGTATTCAGTTGGACAAACTGTTTTTT
CDR3: CASSIQLDKLFF

J: TRBJ1-1
size: .
D: .
length: 13
V: TRBV9
DNA: TGTGCCAGCAGCGGCCGTCAGGGGACTGAAGCTTTCTTT
CDR3: CASSGRQGTEAFF

J: TRBJ2-1
size: few
D: .
length: 15
V: TRBV4-2
DNA: TGTGCCAGCAGCCAAGATGAAGGGAACTACAATGAGCAGTTCTTC
CDR3: CASSQDEGNYNEQFF

J: TRBJ2-1
size: .
D: TRBD2
length: 15
V: TRBV19
DNA: TGTGCCAGTACCCCCTCGGGGGGTTTCTACAATGAGCAGTTCTTC
CDR3: CASTPSGGFYNEQFF

J: TRBJ2-2
size: .
D: TRBD2
length: 17
V: TRBV6-1
DNA: TGTGCCAGCAGTGGGACTAGCGGGAGTTATTACACCGGGGAGCTGTTTTTT
CDR3: CASSGTSGSYYTGELFF

J: TRBJ2-3
size: .
D: TRBD2
length: 20
V: TRBV7-6
DNA: TGTGCCAGCAGCTTGGACGGCGGGACTAGCGGGGGGCCCAGCACAGATACGCAGTATTTT
CDR3: CASSLDGGTSGGPSTDTQYF

J: TRBJ1-6
size: .
D: .
length: 11
V: TRBV7-9
DNA: TGTGCCAGCAGCTCGGAGTCACCCCTCCACTTT
CDR3: CASSSESPLHF

J: TRBJ2-5
size: .
D: .
length: 14
V: TRBV5-1
DNA: TGCGCCAGCAGCTTGGGACTACTTCAAGAGACCCAGTACTTC
CDR3: CASSLGLLQETQYF

J: TRBJ1-1
size: once
D: .
length: 14
V: TRBV10-1
DNA: TGCGCCAGCAGTATGAAGGGCATGAACACTGAAGCTTTCTTT
CDR3: CASSMKGMNTEAFF

J: TRBJ2-3
size: .
D: TRBD1
length: 15
V: TRBV2
DNA: TGTGCCAGCGTTGGACAGGTCCTCTTCACAGATACGCAGTATTTT
CDR3: CASVGQVLFTDTQYF